These T cell receptor beta chains were read from a single sample in a study of response to subunit inactivated influenza vaccine. One entry per CDR3 protein results from TCRdb running MiXCR on the RT-PCR reads. Among about 480,000 distinct CDR3 sequences listed, less than 30% were seen once. Source: CD4+ T cells sorted from PBMCs, taken more than 4 days after vaccination. These receptors were collected from a man over 45 who received an inactivated influenza vaccine. The CDR3 runs from the conserved cysteine through the conserved F or W. The order of the fields is clone size, V gene, J gene, D gene, CDR3 protein, CDR3 DNA. The D gene is left open where the match is weak. A clone size is listed for some rows: how often the clone was seen (once, few, many), or a class if it is expanded.

size: few
V: TRBV28
J: TRBJ2-3
D: NA
CDR3: CASRGPGSTDTQYF
DNA: TGTGCCAGCAGAGGGCCAGGGAGCACAGATACGCAGTATTTT

size: NA
V: TRBV11-2
J: TRBJ2-5
D: TRBD2
CDR3: CASSPRREETQYF
DNA: TGTGCCAGCAGTCCTCGGCGGGAGGAGACCCAGTACTTC

size: few
V: TRBV12-3/TRBV12-4
J: TRBJ1-2
D: NA
CDR3: CASSLRGVSYGYTF
DNA: TGTGCCAGCAGCTTGAGGGGGGTGAGCTATGGCTACACCTTC

size: NA
V: TRBV5-6
J: TRBJ2-1
D: NA
CDR3: CASSQTGSTYNEQFF
DNA: TGTGCCAGCAGCCAAACAGGGTCTACCTACAATGAGCAGTTCTTC

size: NA
V: TRBV7-3
J: TRBJ1-2
D: TRBD1
CDR3: CASSSSGTENYGYTF
DNA: TGTGCCAGCAGCTCTTCCGGGACAGAGAACTATGGCTACACCTTC

size: NA
V: TRBV12-3/TRBV12-4
J: TRBJ2-7
D: TRBD1
CDR3: CASSFKGAGEQYF
DNA: TGTGCCAGCAGTTTTAAGGGGGCTGGCGAGCAGTACTTC

size: NA
V: TRBV20-1
J: TRBJ1-1
D: NA
CDR3: CSARDPRTGNTEAFF
DNA: TGCAGTGCTAGAGACCCCCGAACAGGGAACACTGAAGCTTTCTTT

size: NA
V: TRBV20-1
J: TRBJ2-6
D: NA
CDR3: CSAREQSSGANVLTF
DNA: TGCAGTGCTAGAGAACAGAGCTCTGGGGCCAACGTCCTGACTTTC

size: few
V: TRBV29-1
J: TRBJ2-1
D: NA
CDR3: CSVDTPGQAYNEQFF
DNA: TGCAGCGTTGATACCCCTGGGCAGGCGTACAATGAGCAGTTCTTC

size: NA
V: TRBV6-1
J: TRBJ2-2
D: NA
CDR3: CASGTGRRNTGELFF
DNA: TGTGCCAGCGGGACGGGACGGCGGAACACCGGGGAGCTGTTTTTT

size: few
V: TRBV12-3/TRBV12-4
J: TRBJ2-2
D: TRBD1
CDR3: CASRATGGATGELFF
DNA: TGTGCCAGCAGGGCAACAGGGGGCGCAACCGGGGAGCTGTTTTTT

size: NA
V: TRBV12-3/TRBV12-4
J: TRBJ2-4
D: NA
CDR3: CASGETGDGKNIQYF
DNA: TGTGCCAGCGGTGAAACGGGGGACGGTAAAAACATTCAGTACTTC

size: few
V: TRBV28
J: TRBJ1-1
D: TRBD1
CDR3: CASSDRGGWTEAFF
DNA: TGTGCCAGCAGTGACAGGGGAGGATGGACTGAAGCTTTCTTT

size: NA
V: TRBV20-1
J: TRBJ2-1
D: NA
CDR3: CSASPLRDKGVGEQFF
DNA: TGCAGTGCTAGCCCCCTCCGGGACAAAGGTGTCGGTGAGCAGTTCTTC

size: NA
V: TRBV7-6
J: TRBJ2-7
D: NA
CDR3: CASSFNTGYEQYF
DNA: TGTGCCAGCAGTTTCAATACAGGGTACGAGCAGTACTTC

size: few
V: TRBV10-2
J: TRBJ2-3
D: TRBD2
CDR3: CASSDGGGGSTDTQYF
DNA: TGCGCCAGCAGTGATGGTGGCGGGGGGAGCACAGATACGCAGTATTTT

size: few
V: TRBV11-2
J: TRBJ2-2
D: NA
CDR3: CASSGLGRGRYSRAGELFF
DNA: TGTGCCAGCAGCGGTTTAGGTCGGGGGCGCTATTCCCGCGCCGGGGAGCTGTTTTTT

size: NA
V: TRBV7-2
J: TRBJ2-1
D: NA
CDR3: CASSSRLHEQFF
DNA: TGTGCCAGCAGTTCTAGACTCCATGAGCAGTTCTTC

size: NA
V: TRBV4-1
J: TRBJ1-6
D: TRBD1
CDR3: CASSPRTGDSPLHF
DNA: TGCGCCAGCAGCCCTCGGACAGGGGACTCACCCCTCCACTTT

size: once
V: TRBV6-5
J: TRBJ2-1
D: TRBD2
CDR3: CASSRSGYEQFF
DNA: TGTGCCAGCAGTCGTAGCGGGTATGAGCAGTTCTTC

size: NA
V: TRBV20-1
J: TRBJ2-7
D: NA
CDR3: CSARRQMSYEQYF
DNA: TGCAGTGCTAGAAGGCAGATGTCCTACGAGCAGTACTTC

size: NA
V: TRBV7-2
J: TRBJ2-3
D: TRBD2
CDR3: CASSLRAGGGTDTQYF
DNA: TGTGCCAGCAGCTTGAGAGCGGGAGGGGGCACAGATACGCAGTATTTT

size: NA
V: TRBV5-1
J: TRBJ2-5
D: TRBD2
CDR3: CASSPLPGGRQETQYF
DNA: TGCGCCAGCAGCCCTCTGCCGGGGGGACGCCAAGAGACCCAGTACTTC

size: NA
V: TRBV20-1
J: TRBJ2-7
D: TRBD1
CDR3: CSATIGYRGGEQYF
DNA: TGCAGTGCGACGATCGGTTACAGGGGTGGCGAGCAGTACTTC

size: NA
V: TRBV2
J: TRBJ2-3
D: NA
CDR3: CASSELRRGADTQYF
DNA: TGTGCCAGCAGTGAACTGCGGAGGGGGGCAGATACGCAGTATTTT

size: NA
V: TRBV28
J: TRBJ1-5
D: NA
CDR3: CASGNQPQHF
DNA: TGTGCCTCAGGCAATCAGCCCCAGCATTTT

size: NA
V: TRBV9
J: TRBJ2-7
D: TRBD2
CDR3: CASSTSTSGTEQYF
DNA: TGTGCCAGCAGCACCTCGACTAGCGGGACCGAGCAGTACTTC

size: few
V: TRBV7-2
J: TRBJ2-4
D: NA
CDR3: CASSLAGERGKQYF
DNA: TGTGCCAGCAGCTTAGCGGGGGAGAGGGGGAAACAGTACTTC

size: NA
V: TRBV23-1
J: TRBJ2-1
D: TRBD2
CDR3: CASSQPLGLAGESSYNEQFF
DNA: TGCGCCAGCAGTCAACCCCTGGGACTAGCGGGAGAATCCTCCTACAATGAGCAGTTCTTC

size: NA
V: TRBV7-2
J: TRBJ2-2
D: NA
CDR3: CASSLSQGAGTGELFF
DNA: TGTGCCAGCAGCTTGAGTCAGGGCGCCGGCACCGGGGAGCTGTTTTTT

size: NA
V: TRBV12-3/TRBV12-4
J: TRBJ2-5
D: NA
CDR3: CASSPITSLETQYF
DNA: TGTGCCAGCAGTCCCATTACTAGTTTAGAGACCCAGTACTTC

size: NA
V: TRBV7-8
J: TRBJ2-1
D: NA
CDR3: CASSLLRGIWYEQFF
DNA: TGTGCCAGCAGCTTACTTAGAGGGATATGGTATGAGCAGTTCTTC

size: NA
V: TRBV27
J: TRBJ1-3
D: TRBD1
CDR3: CASSSGTASGNTIYF
DNA: TGTGCCAGCAGTTCCGGGACAGCCTCTGGAAACACCATATATTTT

size: NA
V: TRBV19
J: TRBJ2-5
D: NA
CDR3: CASRTTGTQETQYF
DNA: TGTGCCAGTAGAACTACAGGGACCCAAGAGACCCAGTACTTC

size: many
V: TRBV12-3/TRBV12-4
J: TRBJ2-1
D: NA
CDR3: CASSLALAYNEQFF
DNA: TGTGCCAGCAGTTTAGCACTAGCCTACAATGAGCAGTTCTTC

size: NA
V: TRBV7-9
J: TRBJ1-1
D: NA
CDR3: CASSLGLGGTEAFF
DNA: TGTGCCAGCAGCTTGGGACTCGGAGGCACTGAAGCTTTCTTT

size: NA
V: TRBV6-1
J: TRBJ2-6
D: TRBD1
CDR3: CASSPTGGASGANVLTF
DNA: TGTGCCAGCAGTCCGACAGGGGGCGCTTCTGGGGCCAACGTCCTGACTTTC

size: few
V: TRBV5-5
J: TRBJ2-1
D: TRBD1
CDR3: CASSVGQGGREQFF
DNA: TGTGCCAGCAGCGTGGGACAGGGTGGGCGAGAGCAGTTCTTC

size: NA
V: TRBV20-1
J: TRBJ2-2
D: TRBD1
CDR3: CSAMGQTTGELFF
DNA: TGCAGTGCTATGGGACAGACCACCGGGGAGCTGTTTTTT

size: NA
V: TRBV29-1
J: TRBJ1-5
D: NA
CDR3: CSVRQDRNQPQHF
DNA: TGCAGCGTGCGACAGGACCGCAATCAGCCCCAGCATTTT

size: few
V: TRBV9
J: TRBJ2-3
D: TRBD1
CDR3: CASSARQGALGDTQYF
DNA: TGTGCCAGCAGCGCGAGACAGGGGGCTCTGGGAGATACGCAGTATTTT

size: few
V: TRBV5-1
J: TRBJ1-2
D: NA
CDR3: CASSKDTPEYGYTF
DNA: TGCGCCAGCAGCAAGGACACCCCGGAGTATGGCTACACCTTC

size: few
V: TRBV7-3
J: TRBJ2-1
D: NA
CDR3: CASSLTSNGEQFF
DNA: TGTGCCAGCAGCTTAACTAGTAACGGTGAGCAGTTCTTC

size: many
V: TRBV12-3/TRBV12-4
J: TRBJ2-1
D: NA
CDR3: CASSFPGVNEQFF
DNA: TGTGCCAGCAGTTTTCCCGGAGTCAATGAGCAGTTCTTC

size: NA
V: TRBV3-1
J: TRBJ1-1
D: NA
CDR3: CASSQGIGTMNTEAFF
DNA: TGTGCCAGCAGCCAAGGAATTGGGACTATGAACACTGAAGCTTTCTTT

size: NA
V: TRBV10-3
J: TRBJ2-5
D: NA
CDR3: CAISLTGEETQYF
DNA: TGTGCCATCAGCCTGACCGGGGAAGAGACCCAGTACTTC

size: NA
V: TRBV4-3
J: TRBJ2-3
D: TRBD2
CDR3: CASSQGGGGAPDTQYF
DNA: TGCGCCAGCAGCCAAGGGGGCGGGGGGGCCCCAGATACGCAGTATTTT

size: NA
V: TRBV10-3
J: TRBJ2-7
D: NA
CDR3: CATTDTYEQYF
DNA: TGTGCCACGACTGATACCTACGAGCAGTACTTC

size: few
V: TRBV7-6
J: TRBJ2-2
D: NA
CDR3: CASSQLSSSGELFF
DNA: TGTGCCAGCAGCCAGCTGTCTAGCTCCGGGGAGCTGTTTTTT

size: NA
V: TRBV7-8
J: TRBJ2-3
D: NA
CDR3: CATLGSTDTQYF
DNA: TGTGCCACCCTAGGCAGCACAGATACGCAGTATTTT

size: few
V: TRBV15
J: TRBJ2-4
D: NA
CDR3: CATSSRNRDIQYF
DNA: TGTGCCACCAGCAGCAGAAACAGGGACATTCAGTACTTC

size: few
V: TRBV4-2
J: TRBJ2-3
D: TRBD2
CDR3: CASSPDTEGSGGADTQYF
DNA: TGTGCCAGCAGTCCAGACACCGAAGGGAGTGGGGGGGCAGATACGCAGTATTTT